Described below is a single TCR beta chain sequence and its context. The germline V gene encodes CDR1 SGHVS and CDR2 FQNEAQ. The CDR3 extends over 14 amino acids. The V end lost 5 bases, the J end lost 4 bases, and 14 bases lay between the germline ends. The sample belongs to a study of blood T cell repertoires in COVID-19. The wider study: COVID-19 samples, acute and convalescent, were from the United States, Italy and Spain. T cells, B-cell-depleted T cells, or PBMCs supplied cDNA or gDNA.

In the study's own analysis: Amplified reference gene primers provided the basis for estimating nucleated cell counts. Generated by immunoSEQ multiplex PCR, the TCRdb table keeps only in-frame clones and is missing some. The V and J calls and clone size are taken from that table; D and trimming were inferred from the DNA. The sample has 130,000 to 150,000 clones, about 85% seen once; the top ten hold 2.6%. The receptor's source is a human donor with acute or convalescent COVID-19. The donor label of this sample is uncertain. The sample taken for sequencing was peripheral blood. The J gene is TRBJ1-2, the V gene TRBV7-8, with TRBD1 as a possible D gene (5 bases). The CDR3 here is CASSPSGIGYGYTF. The CDR3 DNA reads TGTGCCAGCAGCCCGTCAGGGATCGGCTATGGCTACACCTTC. The entire variable domain, with the rest obtained from reference TRBV7-8 and TRBJ1-2, is as follows: GAGVSQSPRYKVAKRGQDVALRCDPISGHVSLFWYQQALGQGPEFLTYFQNEAQLDKSGLPSDRFFAERPEGSVSTLKIQRTQQEDSAVYLCASSPSGIGYGYTFGSGTRLTVV.